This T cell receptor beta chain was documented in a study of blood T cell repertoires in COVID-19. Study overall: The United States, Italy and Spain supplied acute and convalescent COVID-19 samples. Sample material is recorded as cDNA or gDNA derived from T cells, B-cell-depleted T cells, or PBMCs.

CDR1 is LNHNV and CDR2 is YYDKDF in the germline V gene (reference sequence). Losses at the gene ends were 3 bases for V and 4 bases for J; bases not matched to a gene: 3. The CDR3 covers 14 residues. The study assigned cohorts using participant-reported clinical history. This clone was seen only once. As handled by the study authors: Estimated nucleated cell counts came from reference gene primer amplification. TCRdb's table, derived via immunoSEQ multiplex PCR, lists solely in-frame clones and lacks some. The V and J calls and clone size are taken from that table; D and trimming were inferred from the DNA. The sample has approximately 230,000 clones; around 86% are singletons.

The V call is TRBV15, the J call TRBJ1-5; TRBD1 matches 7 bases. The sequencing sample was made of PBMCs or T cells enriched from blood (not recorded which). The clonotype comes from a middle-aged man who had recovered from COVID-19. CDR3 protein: CATSRTGTNQPQHF. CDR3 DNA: TGTGCCACCAGCAGGACAGGGACTAATCAGCCCCAGCATTTT.